The T cell receptor beta chain under discussion was sequenced for a study of identical twins. Overall study findings and caveats: Beta out-of-frame sequences showed weaker excess twin sharing. With monozygotic twins, out-of-frame TCR alpha sharing exceeded what models estimated.

This clonotype was counted only a few times. Its specificity is unknown. Each cDNA held unique molecular identifiers, and template switching gave it a universal primer site. TCRdb fed the 5' RACE reads into MiXCR, producing one record per CDR3 protein. The data contain around 1.7 million distinct CDR3 sequences, less than 35% of them singletons. The germline V gene has CDR1 SGHDN and CDR2 FVKESK. This CDR3 has 20 amino acids. The V gene lost 3 bases and the J gene lost 0 bases, with 27 bases spanning the gap. The sequence derives from a newborn girl in good health. The sequenced sample was cord blood. The rearrangement uses TRBV14 and TRBJ2-7; D unclear. The CDR3 protein is CASSHRKSPNSYHLSYEQYF. Here the CDR3 DNA reads TGTGCCAGCAGCCATCGTAAAAGCCCGAACTCTTACCACCTCTCCTACGAGCAGTACTTC. Variable domain in full (rest from reference TRBV14 and TRBJ2-7): EAGVTQFPSHSVIEKGQTVTLRCDPISGHDNLYWYRRVMGKEIKFLLHFVKESKQDESGMPNNRFLAERTGGTYSTLKVQPAELEDSGVYFCASSHRKSPNSYHLSYEQYFGPGTRLTVT.